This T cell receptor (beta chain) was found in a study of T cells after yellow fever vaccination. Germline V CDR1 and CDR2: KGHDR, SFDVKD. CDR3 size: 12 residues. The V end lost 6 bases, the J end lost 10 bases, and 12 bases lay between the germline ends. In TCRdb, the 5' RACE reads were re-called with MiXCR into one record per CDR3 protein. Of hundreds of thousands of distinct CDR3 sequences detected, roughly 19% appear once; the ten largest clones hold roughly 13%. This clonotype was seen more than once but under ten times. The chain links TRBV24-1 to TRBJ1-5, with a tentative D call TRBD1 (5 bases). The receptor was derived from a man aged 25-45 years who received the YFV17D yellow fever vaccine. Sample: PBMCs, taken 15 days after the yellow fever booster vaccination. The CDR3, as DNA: TGTGCCACCAGTACGGACATCTCCCCCCAGCATTTT. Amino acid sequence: CATSTDISPQHF.